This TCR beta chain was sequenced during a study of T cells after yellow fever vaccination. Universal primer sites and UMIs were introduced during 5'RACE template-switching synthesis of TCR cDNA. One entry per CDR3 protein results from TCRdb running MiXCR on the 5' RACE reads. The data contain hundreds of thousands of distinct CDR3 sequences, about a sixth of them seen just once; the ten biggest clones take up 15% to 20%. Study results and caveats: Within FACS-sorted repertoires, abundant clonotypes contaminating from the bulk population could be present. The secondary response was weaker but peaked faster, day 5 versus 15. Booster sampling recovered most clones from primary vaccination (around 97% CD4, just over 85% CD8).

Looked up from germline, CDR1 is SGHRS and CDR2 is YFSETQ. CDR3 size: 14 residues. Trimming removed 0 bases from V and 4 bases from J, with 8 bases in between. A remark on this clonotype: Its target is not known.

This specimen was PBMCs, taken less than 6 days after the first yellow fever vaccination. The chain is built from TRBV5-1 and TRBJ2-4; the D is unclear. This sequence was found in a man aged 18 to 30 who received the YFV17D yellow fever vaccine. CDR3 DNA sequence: TGCGCCAGCAGCTTGGACCTGAATAAAAACATTCAGTACTTC. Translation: CASSLDLNKNIQYF.